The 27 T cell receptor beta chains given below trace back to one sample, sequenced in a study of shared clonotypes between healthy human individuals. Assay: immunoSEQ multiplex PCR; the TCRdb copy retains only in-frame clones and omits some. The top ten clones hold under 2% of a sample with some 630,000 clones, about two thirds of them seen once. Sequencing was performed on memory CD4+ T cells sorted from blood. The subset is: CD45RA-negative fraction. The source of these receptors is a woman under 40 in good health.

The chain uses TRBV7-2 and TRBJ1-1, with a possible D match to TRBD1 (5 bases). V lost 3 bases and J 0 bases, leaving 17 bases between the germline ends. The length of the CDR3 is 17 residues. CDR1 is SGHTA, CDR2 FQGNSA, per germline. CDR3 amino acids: CASSLVDTINMNTEAFF. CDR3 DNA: TGTGCCAGCAGCTTGGTGGACACGATCAACATGAACACTGAAGCTTTCTTT.

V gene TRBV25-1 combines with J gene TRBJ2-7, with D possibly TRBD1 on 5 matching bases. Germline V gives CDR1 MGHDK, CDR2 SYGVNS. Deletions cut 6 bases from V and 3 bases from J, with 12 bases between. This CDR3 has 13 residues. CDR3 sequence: CASRSAGHYEQYF. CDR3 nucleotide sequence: TGTGCCAGCAGATCCGCAGGGCACTACGAGCAGTACTTC.

CDR3 sequence reads: CASSIGRDGAKNIQYF. The DNA for the CDR3 is TGTGCCAGTAGTATAGGACGGGACGGGGCCAAAAACATTCAGTACTTC. The chain couples TRBV19 to TRBJ2-4; D may be TRBD1 or TRBD2 (5 bases each). There are 16 residues in the CDR3. The germline gives CDR1 LNHDA, CDR2 SQIVND (reference sequence). Trimming took 1 base from V and 1 from J, leaving 11 bases between them.

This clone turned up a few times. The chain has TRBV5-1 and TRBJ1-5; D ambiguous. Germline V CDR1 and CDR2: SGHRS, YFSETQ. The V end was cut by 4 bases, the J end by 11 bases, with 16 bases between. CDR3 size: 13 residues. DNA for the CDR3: TGCGCCAGCAGCCTGGGGATCGAATCCGCCCAGCATTTT. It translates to CASSLGIESAQHF.

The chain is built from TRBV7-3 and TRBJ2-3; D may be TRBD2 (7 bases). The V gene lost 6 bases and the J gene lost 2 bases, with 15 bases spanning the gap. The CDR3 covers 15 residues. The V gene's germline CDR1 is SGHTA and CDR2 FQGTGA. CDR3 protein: CASSVAGDTTDTQYF. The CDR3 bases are TGTGCCAGCAGTGTTGCGGGGGACACCACAGATACGCAGTATTTT.

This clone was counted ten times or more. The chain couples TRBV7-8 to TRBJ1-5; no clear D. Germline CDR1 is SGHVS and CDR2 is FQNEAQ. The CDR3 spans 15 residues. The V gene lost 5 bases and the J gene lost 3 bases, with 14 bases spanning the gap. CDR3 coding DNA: TGTGCCAGCAGCCTCGACCGGCGGAACAATCAGCCCCAGCATTTT. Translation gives CASSLDRRNNQPQHF.

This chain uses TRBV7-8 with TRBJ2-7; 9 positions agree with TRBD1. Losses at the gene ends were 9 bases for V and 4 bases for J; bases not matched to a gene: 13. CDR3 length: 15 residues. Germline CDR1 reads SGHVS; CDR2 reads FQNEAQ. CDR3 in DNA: TGTGCCAGTCTATTCGGGGGACAGGGATTGTACGAGCAGTACTTC. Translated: CASLFGGQGLYEQYF. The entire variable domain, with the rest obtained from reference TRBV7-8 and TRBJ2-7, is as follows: GAGVSQSPRYKVAKRGQDVALRCDPISGHVSLFWYQQALGQGPEFLTYFQNEAQLDKSGLPSDRFFAERPEGSVSTLKIQRTQQEDSAVYLCASLFGGQGLYEQYFGPGTRLTVT.

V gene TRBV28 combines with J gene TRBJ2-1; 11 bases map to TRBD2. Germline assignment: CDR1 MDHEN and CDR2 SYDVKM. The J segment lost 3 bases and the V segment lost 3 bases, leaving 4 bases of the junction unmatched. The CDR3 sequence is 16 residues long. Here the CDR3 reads CASSFITSGSYNEQFF. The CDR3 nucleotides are TGTGCCAGCAGTTTCATAACTAGCGGGAGCTACAATGAGCAGTTCTTC.

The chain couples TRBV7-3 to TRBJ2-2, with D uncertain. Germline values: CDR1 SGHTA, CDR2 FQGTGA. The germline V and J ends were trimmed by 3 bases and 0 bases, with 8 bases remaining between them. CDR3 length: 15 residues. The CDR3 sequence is CASSFGPANTGELFF. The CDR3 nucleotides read TGTGCCAGCAGCTTCGGGCCCGCGAACACCGGGGAGCTGTTTTTT.

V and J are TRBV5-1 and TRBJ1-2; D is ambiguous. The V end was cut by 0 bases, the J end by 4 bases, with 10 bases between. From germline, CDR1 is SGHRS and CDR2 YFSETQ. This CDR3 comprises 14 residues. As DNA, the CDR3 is TGCGCCAGCAGCTTGGACCCAGTCAGCTATGGCTACACCTTC. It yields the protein CASSLDPVSYGYTF.

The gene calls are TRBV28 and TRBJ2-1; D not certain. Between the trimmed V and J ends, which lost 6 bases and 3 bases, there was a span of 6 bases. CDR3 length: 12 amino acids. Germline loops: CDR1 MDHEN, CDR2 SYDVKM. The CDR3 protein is CASSILYNEQFF. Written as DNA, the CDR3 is TGTGCCAGCAGCATCCTCTACAATGAGCAGTTCTTC.

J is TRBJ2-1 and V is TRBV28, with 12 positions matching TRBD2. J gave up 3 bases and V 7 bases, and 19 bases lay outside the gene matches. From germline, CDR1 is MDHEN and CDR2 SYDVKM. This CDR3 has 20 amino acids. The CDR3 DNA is TGTGCCAGCACCAGTTTGTCGGGCAAGACTAGCGGGAGAGGCTACAATGAGCAGTTCTTC. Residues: CASTSLSGKTSGRGYNEQFF.

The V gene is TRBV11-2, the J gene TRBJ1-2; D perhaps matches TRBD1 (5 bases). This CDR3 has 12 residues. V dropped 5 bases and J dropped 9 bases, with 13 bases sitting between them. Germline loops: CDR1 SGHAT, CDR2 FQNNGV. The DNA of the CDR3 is TGTGCCAGCAGCGCCGAGGACACCCGCTACACCTTC. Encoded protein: CASSAEDTRYTF.

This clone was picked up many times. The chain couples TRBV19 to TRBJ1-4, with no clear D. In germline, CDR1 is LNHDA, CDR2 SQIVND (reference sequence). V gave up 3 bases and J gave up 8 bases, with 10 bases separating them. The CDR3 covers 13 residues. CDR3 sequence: CASSIYSPEKLFF. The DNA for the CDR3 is TGTGCCAGTAGTATTTACAGTCCAGAAAAACTGTTTTTT.

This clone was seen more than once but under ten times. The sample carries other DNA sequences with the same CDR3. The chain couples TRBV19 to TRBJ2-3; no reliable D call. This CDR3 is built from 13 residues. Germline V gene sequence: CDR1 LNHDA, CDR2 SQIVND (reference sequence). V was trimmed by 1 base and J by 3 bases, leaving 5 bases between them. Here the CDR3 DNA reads TGTGCCAGTAGTATAGGAGGAACAGATACGCAGTATTTT. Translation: CASSIGGTDTQYF.

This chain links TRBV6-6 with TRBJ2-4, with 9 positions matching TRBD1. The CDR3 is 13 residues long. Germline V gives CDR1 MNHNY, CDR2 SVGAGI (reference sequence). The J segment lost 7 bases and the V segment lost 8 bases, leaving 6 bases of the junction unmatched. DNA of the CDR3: TGTGCCAGCCGACGGGACAGGGCGAACATTCAGTACTTC. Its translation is CASRRDRANIQYF.

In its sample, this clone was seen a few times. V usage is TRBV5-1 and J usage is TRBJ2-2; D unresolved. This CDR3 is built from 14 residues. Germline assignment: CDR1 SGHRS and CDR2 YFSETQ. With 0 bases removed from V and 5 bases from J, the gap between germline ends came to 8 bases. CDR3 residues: CASSLDTWTGELFF. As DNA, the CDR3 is TGCGCCAGCAGCTTGGATACGTGGACCGGGGAGCTGTTTTTT.

The DNA for the CDR3 is TGTGCCAGCAGTGCCAGGGTAACTCAAGAGACCCAGTACTTC. This translates into CASSARVTQETQYF. The rearrangement joins TRBV2 to TRBJ2-5, with D perhaps TRBD1 (5 bases). Germline V lookup: CDR1 SNHLY, CDR2 FYNNEI. Trimming took 4 bases from V and 2 from J, leaving 11 bases between them. The length of the CDR3 is 14 residues. The full variable domain, with the rest looked up from reference TRBV2 and TRBJ2-5, is EPEVTQTPSHQVTQMGQEVILRCVPISNHLYFYWYRQILGQKVEFLVSFYNNEISEKSEIFDDQFSVERPDGSNFTLKIRSTKLEDSAMYFCASSARVTQETQYFGPGTRLLVL.

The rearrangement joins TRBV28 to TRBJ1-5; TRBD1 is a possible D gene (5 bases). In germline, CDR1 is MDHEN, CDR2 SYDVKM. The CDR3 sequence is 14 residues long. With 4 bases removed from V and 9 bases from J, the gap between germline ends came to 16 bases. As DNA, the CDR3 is TGTGCCAGCAGTTCCAGGGCCTTAAAACTGCCCCAGCATTTT. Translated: CASSSRALKLPQHF.

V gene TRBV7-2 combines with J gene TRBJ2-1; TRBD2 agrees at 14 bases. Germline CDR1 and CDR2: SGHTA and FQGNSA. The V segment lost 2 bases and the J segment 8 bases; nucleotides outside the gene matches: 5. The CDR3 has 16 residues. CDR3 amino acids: CASSLRGLAGAYEQFF. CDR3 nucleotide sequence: TGTGCCAGCAGCTTACGGGGACTAGCGGGAGCTTATGAGCAGTTCTTC.

The DNA for the CDR3 is TGCGCCAGCAGCCAAGATGGGAGGACTAGCGGTCACAATGAGCAGTTCTTC. Its translation: CASSQDGRTSGHNEQFF. The chain employs TRBV4-1 and TRBJ2-1; TRBD2 matches at 10 bases. The germline V gene has CDR1 MGHRA and CDR2 YSYEKL. The junction had 7 bases not matched to a gene; V was cut back by 0 bases and J by 5 bases. The CDR3 totals 17 residues.

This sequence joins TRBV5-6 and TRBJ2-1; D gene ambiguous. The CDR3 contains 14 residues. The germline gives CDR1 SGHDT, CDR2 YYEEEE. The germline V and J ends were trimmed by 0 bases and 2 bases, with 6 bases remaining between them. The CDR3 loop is CASSLENAYNEQFF. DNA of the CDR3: TGTGCCAGCAGCTTGGAGAATGCCTACAATGAGCAGTTCTTC.

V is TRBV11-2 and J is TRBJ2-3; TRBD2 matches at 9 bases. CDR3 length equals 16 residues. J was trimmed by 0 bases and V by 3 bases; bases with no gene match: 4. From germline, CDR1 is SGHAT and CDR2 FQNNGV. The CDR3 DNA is TGTGCCAGCAGCTTGGGGACTAGCAGGAGCACAGATACGCAGTATTTT. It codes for CASSLGTSRSTDTQYF.

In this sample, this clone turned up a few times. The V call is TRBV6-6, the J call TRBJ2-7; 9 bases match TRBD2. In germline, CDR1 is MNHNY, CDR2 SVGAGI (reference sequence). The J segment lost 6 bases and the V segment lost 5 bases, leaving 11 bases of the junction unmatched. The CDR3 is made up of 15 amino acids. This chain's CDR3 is CASSNLAGLPGEQYF. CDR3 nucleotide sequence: TGTGCCAGCAGTAACCTAGCGGGGCTTCCGGGCGAGCAGTACTTC.

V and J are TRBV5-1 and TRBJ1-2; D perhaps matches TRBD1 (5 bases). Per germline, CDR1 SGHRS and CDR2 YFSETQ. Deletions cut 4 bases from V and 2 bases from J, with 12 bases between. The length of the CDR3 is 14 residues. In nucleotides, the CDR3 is TGCGCCAGCAGCGGCGGGGACGGGAACTATGGCTACACCTTC. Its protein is CASSGGDGNYGYTF.

The DNA for the CDR3 is TGTGCCAGCAGCCGATTCGACGGCGAGCAGTACTTC. Translated, it gives CASSRFDGEQYF. This rearrangement joins TRBV7-2 to TRBJ2-7; D is ambiguous. The germline V and J ends were trimmed by 5 bases and 6 bases, with 11 bases remaining between them. The germline V gene encodes CDR1 SGHTA and CDR2 FQGNSA. This CDR3 spans 12 amino acids. Full variable domain (remainder filled in from reference TRBV7-2 and TRBJ2-7): GAGVSQSPSNKVTEKGKDVELRCDPISGHTALYWYRQSLGQGLEFLIYFQGNSAPDKSGLPSDRFSAERTGGSVSTLTIQRTQQEDSAVYLCASSRFDGEQYFGPGTRLTVT.

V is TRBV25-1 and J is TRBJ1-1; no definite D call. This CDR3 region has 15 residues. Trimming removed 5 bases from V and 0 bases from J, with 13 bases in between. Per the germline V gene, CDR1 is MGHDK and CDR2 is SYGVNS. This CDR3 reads CASSHTLLLNTEAFF. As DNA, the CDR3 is TGTGCCAGCAGTCATACGCTTCTTTTGAACACTGAAGCTTTCTTT.